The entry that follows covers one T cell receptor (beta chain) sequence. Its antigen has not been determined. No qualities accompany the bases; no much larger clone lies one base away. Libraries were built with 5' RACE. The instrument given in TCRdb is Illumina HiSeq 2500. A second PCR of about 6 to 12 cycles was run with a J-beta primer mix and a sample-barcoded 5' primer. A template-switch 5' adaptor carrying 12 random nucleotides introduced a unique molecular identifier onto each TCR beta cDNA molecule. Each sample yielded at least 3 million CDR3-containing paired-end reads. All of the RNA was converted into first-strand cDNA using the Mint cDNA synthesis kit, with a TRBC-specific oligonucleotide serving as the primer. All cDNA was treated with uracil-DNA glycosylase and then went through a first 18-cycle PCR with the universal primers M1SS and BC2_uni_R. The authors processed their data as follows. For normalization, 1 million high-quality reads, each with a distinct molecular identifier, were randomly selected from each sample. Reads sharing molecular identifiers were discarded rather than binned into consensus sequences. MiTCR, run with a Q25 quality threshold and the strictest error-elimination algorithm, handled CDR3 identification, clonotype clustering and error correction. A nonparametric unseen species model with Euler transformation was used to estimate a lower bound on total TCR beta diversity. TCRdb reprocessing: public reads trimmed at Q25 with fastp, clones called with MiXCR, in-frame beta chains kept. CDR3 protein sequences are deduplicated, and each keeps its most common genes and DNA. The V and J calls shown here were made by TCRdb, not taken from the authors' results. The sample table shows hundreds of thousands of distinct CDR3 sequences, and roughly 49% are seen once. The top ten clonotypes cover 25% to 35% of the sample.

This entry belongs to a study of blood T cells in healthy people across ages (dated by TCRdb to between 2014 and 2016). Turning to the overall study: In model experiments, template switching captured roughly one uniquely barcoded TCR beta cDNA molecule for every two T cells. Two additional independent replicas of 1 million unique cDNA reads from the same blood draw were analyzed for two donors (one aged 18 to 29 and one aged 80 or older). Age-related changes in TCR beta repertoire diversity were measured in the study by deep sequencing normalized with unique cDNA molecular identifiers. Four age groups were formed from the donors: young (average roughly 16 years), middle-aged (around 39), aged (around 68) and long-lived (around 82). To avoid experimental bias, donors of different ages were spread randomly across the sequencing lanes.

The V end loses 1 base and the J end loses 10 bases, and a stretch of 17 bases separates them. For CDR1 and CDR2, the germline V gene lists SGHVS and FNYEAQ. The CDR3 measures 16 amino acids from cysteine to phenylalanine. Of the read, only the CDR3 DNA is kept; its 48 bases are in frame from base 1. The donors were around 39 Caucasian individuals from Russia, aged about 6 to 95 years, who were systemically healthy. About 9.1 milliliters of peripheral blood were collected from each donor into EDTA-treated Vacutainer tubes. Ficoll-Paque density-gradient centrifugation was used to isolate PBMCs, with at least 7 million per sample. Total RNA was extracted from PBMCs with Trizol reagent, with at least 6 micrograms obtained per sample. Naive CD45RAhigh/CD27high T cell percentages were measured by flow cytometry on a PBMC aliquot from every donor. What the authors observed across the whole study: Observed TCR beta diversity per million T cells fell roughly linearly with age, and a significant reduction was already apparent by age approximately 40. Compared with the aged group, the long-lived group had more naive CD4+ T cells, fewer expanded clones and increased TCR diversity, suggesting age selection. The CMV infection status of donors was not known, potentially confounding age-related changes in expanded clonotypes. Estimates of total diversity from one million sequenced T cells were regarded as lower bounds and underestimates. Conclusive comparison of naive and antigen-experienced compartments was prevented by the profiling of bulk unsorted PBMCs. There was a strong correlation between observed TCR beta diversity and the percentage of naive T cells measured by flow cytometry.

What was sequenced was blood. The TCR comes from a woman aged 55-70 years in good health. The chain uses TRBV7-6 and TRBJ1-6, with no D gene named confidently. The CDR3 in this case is CASSLEGPPLGSPLHF. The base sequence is TGTGCCAGCAGCTTAGAGGGCCCGCCACTGGGGTCACCCCTCCACTTT. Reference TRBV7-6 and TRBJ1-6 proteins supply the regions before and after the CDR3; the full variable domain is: GAGVSQSPRYKVTKRGQDVALRCDPISGHVSLYWYRQALGQGPEFLTYFNYEAQQDKSGLPNDRFSAERPEGSISTLTIQRTEQRDSAMYRCASSLEGPPLGSPLHFGNGTRLTVT.